Below, 24 T cell receptor beta chains from the same sample are listed, as sequenced in a study of T cell repertoires in cytomegalovirus infection. Each CDR3 protein is one row after TCRdb ran MiXCR on the reads. This table has roughly 230,000 distinct CDR3 sequences, roughly 12% appearing once. The sample was PBMCs. Receptor source: a human donor in good health (CMV status not recorded). Some clones in this sample may be carry-over from other donors' samples.

This clonotype was detected ten times or more. CDR3 DNA: TGTGCCAGCAGCACCGGACAGGGATCCTACGAGCAGTACTTC. Amino acid sequence: CASSTGQGSYEQYF. The J gene is TRBJ2-7, the V gene TRBV7-9; 8 bases are shared with TRBD1. The CDR3 is made up of 14 amino acids. Germline CDR1 and CDR2: SEHNR and FQNEAQ (reference sequence). After removal of 5 bases from V and 1 base from J, the junction contained 4 bases not matched to a gene.

In this sample, this clonotype turned up many times. This chain links TRBV6-1 with TRBJ1-1; TRBD1 agrees at 7 bases. J lost 10 bases, V lost 8 bases, and 13 bases had no gene match. Germline CDR1 MNHNS, CDR2 SASEGT. The length of the CDR3 is 13 residues. The CDR3 loop reads CASGWDSSTSAFF. The CDR3 DNA follows: TGTGCCAGCGGTTGGGACAGCTCAACCTCAGCTTTCTTT.

The chain uses TRBV20-1 and TRBJ1-4; D remains ambiguous. The CDR3 extends over 13 amino acids. Germline V gives CDR1 DFQATT, CDR2 SNEGSKA (reference sequence). V was shortened by 6 bases and J by 6 bases, with 14 bases between the two germline ends. CDR3 loop: CSAQQSGDEKLFF. The DNA of the CDR3 is TGCAGTGCGCAACAGTCCGGAGATGAAAAACTGTTTTTT.

The table lists this clonotype with many counts. The rearrangement joins TRBV7-9 to TRBJ2-1; TRBD1 matches at 10 bases. Germline loops: CDR1 SEHNR, CDR2 FQNEAQ (reference sequence). The junction had 7 bases not matched to a gene; V was cut back by 2 bases and J by 6 bases. CDR3 length equals 16 residues. Here the CDR3 reads CASSLSRDRGRNEQFF. DNA for the CDR3: TGTGCCAGCAGCTTATCTCGAGACAGGGGGCGCAATGAGCAGTTCTTC.

This clonotype has only a few counts. The rearrangement joins TRBV14 to TRBJ2-6; TRBD2 matches at 7 bases. This CDR3 is built from 16 residues. Germline CDR1 is SGHDN and CDR2 is FVKESK. With V trimmed by 3 bases and J by 2 bases, 4 bases remained unmatched. CDR3 DNA sequence: TGTGCCAGCAGCCATGCGGGAGTCACTGGGGCCAACGTCCTGACTTTC. Translation: CASSHAGVTGANVLTF. The entire variable domain, with the rest obtained from reference TRBV14 and TRBJ2-6, is as follows: EAGVTQFPSHSVIEKGQTVTLRCDPISGHDNLYWYRRVMGKEIKFLLHFVKESKQDESGMPNNRFLAERTGGTYSTLKVQPAELEDSGVYFCASSHAGVTGANVLTFGAGSRLTVL.

This clonotype was recorded at least ten times. V and J are TRBV5-5 and TRBJ2-5; 12 nucleotides align to TRBD2. CDR3 length equals 16 residues. Looked up from germline, CDR1 is SGHKS and CDR2 is YYEKEE (reference sequence). V was clipped by 4 bases and J by 1 base; unmatched bases: 5. The CDR3 reads CASSLAGGPTQETQYF. CDR3 coding DNA: TGTGCCAGCAGCCTAGCGGGAGGGCCGACCCAAGAGACCCAGTACTTC. Together with reference TRBV5-5 and TRBJ2-5, the CDR3 gives the full variable domain: DAGVTQSPTHLIKTRGQQVTLRCSPISGHKSVSWYQQVLGQGPQFIFQYYEKEERGRGNFPDRFSARQFPNYSSELNVNALLLGDSALYLCASSLAGGPTQETQYFGPGTRLLVL.

In this sample, this clonotype turned up many times. The chain carries TRBV7-2 and TRBJ2-7; 12 positions match TRBD2. The CDR3 is 15 amino acids. Germline trimming cut 5 bases from V and 4 bases from J; bases unmatched to any gene: 6. The germline gives CDR1 SGHTA, CDR2 FQGNSA. CDR3 region: CASSLGLAGSYEQYF. As DNA, the CDR3 is TGTGCCAGCAGCCTCGGACTAGCGGGGTCTTACGAGCAGTACTTC.

This clonotype has only a few counts. This sequence joins TRBV2 and TRBJ2-3, with TRBD2 matching 13 bases. Germline values: CDR1 SNHLY, CDR2 FYNNEI. The CDR3 length is 17 residues. V dropped 1 base and J dropped 1; count of bases not matched to a gene: 2. The CDR3 region is CASSEGTSGSGTDTQYF. DNA for the CDR3: TGTGCCAGCAGTGAAGGGACTAGCGGGAGTGGCACAGATACGCAGTATTTT.

The sample holds many counts of this clonotype. CDR3 nucleotide sequence: TGTGCCAGCAGCTCGGGACAGGGGGCGGAAGGCTACACCTTC. The encoded protein is CASSSGQGAEGYTF. The chain links TRBV7-9 to TRBJ1-2, with 12 bases identical to TRBD1. The CDR3 covers 14 residues. Germline CDR1 reads SEHNR; CDR2 reads FQNEAQ (reference sequence). V shed 4 bases, J shed 8 bases, and the junction held 5 bases outside the gene matches.

This rearrangement joins TRBV5-1 to TRBJ1-1; 8 bases are shared with TRBD1. Trimming at V came to 4 bases and at J to 4 bases, leaving 6 bases not matched to a gene. CDR1 is SGHRS, CDR2 YFSETQ, per germline. The CDR3 runs 14 residues. CDR3 nucleotide sequence: TGCGCCAGCAGCCCGTTAACAGGGGGCACTGAAGCTTTCTTT. Translating gives CASSPLTGGTEAFF.

The sample holds many counts of this clonotype. This chain uses TRBV7-2 with TRBJ2-2, with D unclear. CDR1 is SGHTA, CDR2 FQGNSA, per germline. CDR3 length: 13 residues. V was trimmed by 4 bases and J by 2 bases, leaving 5 bases between them. DNA of the CDR3: TGTGCCAGCAGCTATCCTAACACCGGGGAGCTGTTTTTT. Its protein product is CASSYPNTGELFF.

The sample holds many counts of this clonotype. V gene TRBV7-2 combines with J gene TRBJ2-5; D not certain. From germline, CDR1 is SGHTA and CDR2 FQGNSA. CDR3 length: 14 residues. V was cut by 7 bases and J by 5 bases, with 17 bases left in between. The CDR3 sequence is CASTPGSVVETQYF. CDR3 sequence (DNA): TGTGCCAGCACCCCCGGGTCGGTGGTTGAGACCCAGTACTTC.

This clonotype showed up many times. The V gene is TRBV5-1, the J gene TRBJ2-6; D not resolved. In germline, CDR1 is SGHRS, CDR2 YFSETQ. Trimming pared 4 bases from V and 0 bases from J, leaving 2 bases between. CDR3 length: 13 residues. The CDR3 DNA follows: TGCGCCAGCAGCCTCTCTGGGGCCAACGTCCTGACTTTC. Translated, it gives CASSLSGANVLTF.

The chain couples TRBV29-1 to TRBJ2-2; TRBD1 or TRBD2 may be the D gene (5 bases each). The CDR3 has 15 amino acids. The V gene's germline CDR1 is SQVTM and CDR2 ANQGSEA. Trimming took off 2 bases at V and 4 bases at J, with 14 bases between the two ends. CDR3 sequence: CSVETGYGTTGELFF. As DNA, the CDR3 is TGCAGCGTTGAAACGGGGTACGGGACCACCGGGGAGCTGTTTTTT.

In its sample, this clonotype was seen once. The chain combines TRBV6-2 or TRBV6-3 with TRBJ2-3; 14 bases match TRBD2. V lost 8 bases to trimming and J lost 1 base; unmatched junction nucleotides: 8. Germline values: CDR1 MNHEY, CDR2 SVGEGT. The CDR3 contains 17 residues. The DNA of the CDR3 is TGTGCCAGCGGTACCGGGACTAGCGGGAGTCGCACAGATACGCAGTATTTT. This sequence encodes CASGTGTSGSRTDTQYF.

At least ten counts were recorded for this clonotype. The CDR3 bases are TGTGCCAGCAGCTTAGCGGACACAATAGCCAAAAACATTCAGTACTTC. Translated, it gives CASSLADTIAKNIQYF. This rearrangement joins TRBV7-2 to TRBJ2-4, with a possible D match to TRBD1 (5 bases). Trimming took off 0 bases at V and 0 bases at J, with 9 bases between the two ends. The CDR3 length is 16 residues. Germline-derived CDR1 and CDR2 are SGHTA and FQGNSA.

This clonotype was seen a handful of times. The genes are TRBV24-1 and TRBJ2-2; the D gene is possibly TRBD2 (6 bases). The germline V and J ends were trimmed by 6 bases and 5 bases, with 21 bases remaining between them. Germline CDR1 reads KGHDR; CDR2 reads SFDVKD. The CDR3 sequence is 17 residues long. CDR3 sequence (DNA): TGTGCCACCAGTCCTTATAGCGGAATGTTGGGAACCGGGGAGCTGTTTTTT. It specifies CATSPYSGMLGTGELFF.

This clonotype was observed many times. The chain couples TRBV7-8 to TRBJ1-3; TRBD1 might be the D (6 bases). Trimming cost V 5 bases and J 2 bases, with 31 bases left between them. Germline-derived CDR1 and CDR2 are SGHVS and FQNEAQ. This CDR3 region has 21 residues. The CDR3 DNA reads TGTGCCAGCAGCCCTGATGCAGGCAGGGGTATCGGAGGGGGAGCTGGAAACACCATATATTTT. Translation: CASSPDAGRGIGGGAGNTIYF.

In its sample, this clonotype was seen many times. The V and J genes are TRBV28 and TRBJ1-6; TRBD1 matches 10 bases. The trim removed 6 bases at V and 7 bases at J, leaving 9 bases unmatched. The CDR3 loop spans 16 amino acids. The germline V gene has CDR1 MDHEN and CDR2 SYDVKM. The DNA of the CDR3 is TGTGCCAGCAGGAGGGCCGGGACAGGGGAAAATTCACCCCTCCACTTT. Translated: CASRRAGTGENSPLHF.

This clonotype occurred many times. J is TRBJ2-1 and V is TRBV5-4; D not certain. In germline, CDR1 is SGHNT, CDR2 YYREEE (reference sequence). CDR3 size: 13 residues. V gave up 0 bases and J gave up 8 bases, with 9 bases separating them. CDR3 protein: CASSLDPGDEQFF. Written as DNA, the CDR3 is TGTGCCAGCAGCTTGGATCCGGGCGATGAGCAGTTCTTC.

The CDR3 bases are TGTGCCAGCAGCCTAGACAGGGTCCCTCGGTATGGCTACACCTTC. It encodes CASSLDRVPRYGYTF. The genes are TRBV7-2 and TRBJ1-2, with TRBD1 matching over 7 bases. Per germline, CDR1 SGHTA and CDR2 FQGNSA. With 5 bases clipped from V and 5 bases from J, the junction kept 11 bases outside the gene matches. The CDR3 has 15 residues.

This clonotype was picked up a small number of times. The chain has TRBV20-1 and TRBJ2-7; 10 nucleotides align to TRBD1. Germline V gives CDR1 DFQATT, CDR2 SNEGSKA (reference sequence). The CDR3 covers 13 residues. Germline trimming cut 6 bases from V and 4 bases from J; bases unmatched to any gene: 6. Here the CDR3 DNA reads TGCAGTGCCGAGACAGGGGGCGCATACGAGCAGTACTTC. Residues: CSAETGGAYEQYF.

V and J are TRBV9 and TRBJ1-2, with D possibly matching TRBD1 (5 bases). Trimming left V 0 bases short and J 13 bases short, with 16 bases between. This CDR3 region has 13 residues. The germline V gene encodes CDR1 SGDLS and CDR2 YYNGEE. The CDR3 spells CASSVVDSLLITF. As DNA, the CDR3 is TGTGCCAGCAGCGTAGTCGACAGCCTTCTGATCACCTTC.

This chain links TRBV28 with TRBJ2-2; 7 bases are a match to TRBD1. Germline trimming cut 0 bases from V and 4 bases from J; bases unmatched to any gene: 5. The CDR3 consists of 16 residues. Germline V gives CDR1 MDHEN, CDR2 SYDVKM. CDR3 sequence reads: CASSLWAGGSTGELFF. The CDR3 nucleotides are TGTGCCAGCAGTTTATGGGCAGGGGGAAGCACCGGGGAGCTGTTTTTT.